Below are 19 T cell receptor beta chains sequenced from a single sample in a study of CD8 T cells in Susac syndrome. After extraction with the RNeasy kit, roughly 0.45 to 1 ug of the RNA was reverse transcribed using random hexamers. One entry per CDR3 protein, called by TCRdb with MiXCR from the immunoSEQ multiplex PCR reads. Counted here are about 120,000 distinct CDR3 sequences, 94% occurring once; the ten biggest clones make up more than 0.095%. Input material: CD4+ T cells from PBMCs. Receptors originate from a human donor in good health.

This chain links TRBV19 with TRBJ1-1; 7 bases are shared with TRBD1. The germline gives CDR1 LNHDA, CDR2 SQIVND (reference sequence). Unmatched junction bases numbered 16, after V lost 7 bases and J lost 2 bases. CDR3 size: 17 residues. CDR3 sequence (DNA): TGTGCCAGTATTGATCTTGGGGCAGGGGGGATCAACACTGAAGCTTTCTTT. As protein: CASIDLGAGGINTEAFF.

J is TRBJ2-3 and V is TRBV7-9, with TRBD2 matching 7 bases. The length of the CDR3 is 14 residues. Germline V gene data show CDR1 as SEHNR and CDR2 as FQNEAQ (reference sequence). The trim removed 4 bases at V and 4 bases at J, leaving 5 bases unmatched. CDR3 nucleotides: TGTGCCAGCAGCTCGGGGGGTTCCGCAGATACGCAGTATTTT. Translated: CASSSGGSADTQYF.

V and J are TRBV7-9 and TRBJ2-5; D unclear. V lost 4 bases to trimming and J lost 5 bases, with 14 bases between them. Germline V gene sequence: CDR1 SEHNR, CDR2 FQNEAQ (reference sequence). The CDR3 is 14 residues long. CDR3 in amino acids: CASSYGYSSETQYF. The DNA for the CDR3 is TGTGCCAGCAGCTATGGATATAGTTCGGAGACCCAGTACTTC.

CDR3 sequence (DNA): TGTGCCAGCAGCCAAGATCTCAGCGGGAGGCAGTTCTTC. It yields the protein CASSQDLSGRQFF. The J gene is TRBJ2-1, the V gene TRBV14; TRBD2 agrees at 8 bases. Germline-derived CDR1 and CDR2 are SGHDN and FVKESK. CDR3 length: 13 amino acids. Unmatched junction bases numbered 4, after V lost 0 bases and J lost 12 bases.

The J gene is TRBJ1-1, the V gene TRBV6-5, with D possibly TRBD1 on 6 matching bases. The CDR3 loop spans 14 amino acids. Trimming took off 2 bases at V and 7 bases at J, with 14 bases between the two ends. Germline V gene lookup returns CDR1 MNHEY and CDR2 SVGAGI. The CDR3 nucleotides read TGTGCCAGCAGTTACCAGGGGCGTAAGGGTGAAGCTTTCTTT. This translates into CASSYQGRKGEAFF.

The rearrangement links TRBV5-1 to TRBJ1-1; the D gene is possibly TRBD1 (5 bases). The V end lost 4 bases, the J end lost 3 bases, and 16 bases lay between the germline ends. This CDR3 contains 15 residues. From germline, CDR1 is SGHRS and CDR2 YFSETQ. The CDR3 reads CASSLLQVGDTEAFF. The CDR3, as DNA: TGCGCCAGCAGCCTACTCCAGGTGGGGGACACTGAAGCTTTCTTT.

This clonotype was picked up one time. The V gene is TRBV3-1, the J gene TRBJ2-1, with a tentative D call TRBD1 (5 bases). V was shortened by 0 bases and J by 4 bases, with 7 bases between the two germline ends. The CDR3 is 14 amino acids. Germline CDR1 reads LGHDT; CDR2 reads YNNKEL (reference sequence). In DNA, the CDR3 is TGTGCCAGCAGCCAAGAAGGGGTTTACAATGAGCAGTTCTTC. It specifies CASSQEGVYNEQFF.

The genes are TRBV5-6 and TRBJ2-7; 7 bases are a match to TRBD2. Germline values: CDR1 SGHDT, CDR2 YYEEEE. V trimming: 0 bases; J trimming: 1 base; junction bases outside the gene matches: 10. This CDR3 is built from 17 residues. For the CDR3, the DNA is TGTGCCAGCAGCTTGGTGGGAGGGGACGGCGCTTCCTACGAGCAGTACTTC. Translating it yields CASSLVGGDGASYEQYF. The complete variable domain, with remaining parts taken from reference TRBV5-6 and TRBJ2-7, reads DAGVTQSPTHLIKTRGQQVTLRCSPKSGHDTVSWYQQALGQGPQFIFQYYEEEERQRGNFPDRFSGHQFPNYSSELNVNALLLGDSALYLCASSLVGGDGASYEQYFGPGTRLTVT.

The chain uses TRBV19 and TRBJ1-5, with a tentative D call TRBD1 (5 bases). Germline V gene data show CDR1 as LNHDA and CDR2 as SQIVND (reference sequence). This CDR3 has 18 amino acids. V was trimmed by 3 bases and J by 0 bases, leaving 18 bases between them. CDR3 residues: CASSISPQRGYSNQPQHF. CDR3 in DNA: TGTGCCAGTAGTATCAGCCCCCAGAGGGGTTATAGCAATCAGCCCCAGCATTTT.

This chain's CDR3 is CSARDEGRETQYF. As DNA, the CDR3 is TGCAGTGCTAGAGATGAGGGGAGAGAGACCCAGTACTTC. V usage is TRBV20-1 and J usage is TRBJ2-5; the D call may be TRBD1 or TRBD2 (5 bases each). CDR3 length: 13 amino acids. The germline gives CDR1 DFQATT, CDR2 SNEGSKA (reference sequence). V was cut by 0 bases and J by 4 bases, with 9 bases left in between.

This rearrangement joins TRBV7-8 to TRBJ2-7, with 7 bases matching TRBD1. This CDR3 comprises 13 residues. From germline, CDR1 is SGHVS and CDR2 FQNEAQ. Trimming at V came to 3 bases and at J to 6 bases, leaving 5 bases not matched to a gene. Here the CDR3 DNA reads TGTGCCAGCAGCTTCGGACAGGCGGCCGAGCAGTACTTC. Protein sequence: CASSFGQAAEQYF.

CDR3 region: CASSYEGGGTNYEQYF. CDR3 nucleotides: TGTGCCAGCAGTTACGAGGGCGGGGGGACGAACTACGAGCAGTACTTC. This chain uses TRBV6-5 with TRBJ2-7; 8 bases map to TRBD2. Per germline, CDR1 MNHEY and CDR2 SVGAGI. The CDR3 is 16 amino acids. The trim removed 2 bases at V and 3 bases at J, leaving 9 bases unmatched.

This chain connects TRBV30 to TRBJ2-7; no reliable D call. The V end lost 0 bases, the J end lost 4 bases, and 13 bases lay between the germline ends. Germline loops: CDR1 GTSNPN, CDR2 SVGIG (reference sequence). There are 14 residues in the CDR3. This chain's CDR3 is CAWSVGSFNYEQYF. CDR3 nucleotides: TGTGCCTGGAGTGTAGGAAGCTTTAATTACGAGCAGTACTTC.

The CDR3 loop reads CASTRGGDLTEAFF. For the CDR3, the DNA is TGTGCCAGCACCCGTGGGGGGGATCTGACTGAAGCTTTCTTT. The chain carries TRBV6-2 or TRBV6-3 and TRBJ1-1, with TRBD1 as a possible D gene (5 bases). The V end lost 7 bases, the J end lost 5 bases, and 17 bases lay between the germline ends. Germline CDR1 reads MNHEY; CDR2 reads SVGEGT. There are 14 residues in the CDR3.

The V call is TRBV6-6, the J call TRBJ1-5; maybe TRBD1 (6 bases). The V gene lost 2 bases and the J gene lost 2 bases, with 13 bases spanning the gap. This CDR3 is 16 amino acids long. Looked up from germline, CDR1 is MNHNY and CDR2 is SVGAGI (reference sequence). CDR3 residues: CASSYPGHPGNQPQHF. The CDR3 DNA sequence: TGTGCCAGCAGTTACCCGGGACACCCTGGCAATCAGCCCCAGCATTTT.

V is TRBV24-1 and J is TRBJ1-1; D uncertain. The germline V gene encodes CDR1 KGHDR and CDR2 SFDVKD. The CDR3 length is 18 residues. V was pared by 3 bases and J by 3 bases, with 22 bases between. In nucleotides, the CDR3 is TGTGCCACCAGTGATCTTACGGCCGACGGAGGGAGGGACACTGAAGCTTTCTTT. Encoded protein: CATSDLTADGGRDTEAFF.

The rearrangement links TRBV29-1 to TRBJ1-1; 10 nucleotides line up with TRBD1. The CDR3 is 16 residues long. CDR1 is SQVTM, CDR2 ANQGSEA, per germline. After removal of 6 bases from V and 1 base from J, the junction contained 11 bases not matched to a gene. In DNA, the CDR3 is TGCAGCGTCCCCGGGACAGGGGTGTACACGAACACTGAAGCTTTCTTT. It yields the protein CSVPGTGVYTNTEAFF.

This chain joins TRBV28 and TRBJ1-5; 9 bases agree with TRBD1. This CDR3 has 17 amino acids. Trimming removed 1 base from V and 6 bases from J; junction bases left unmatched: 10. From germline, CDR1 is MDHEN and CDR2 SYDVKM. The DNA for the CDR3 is TGTGCCAGCAGTTTATACCCCGGACAGGGGAATGGTCAGCCCCAGCATTTT. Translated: CASSLYPGQGNGQPQHF.

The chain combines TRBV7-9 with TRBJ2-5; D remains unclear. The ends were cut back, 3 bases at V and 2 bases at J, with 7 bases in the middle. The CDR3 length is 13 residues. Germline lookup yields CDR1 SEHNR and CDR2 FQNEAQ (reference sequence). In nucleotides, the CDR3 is TGTGCCAGCAGCTTTGGTGGACAAGAGACCCAGTACTTC. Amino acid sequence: CASSFGGQETQYF.